This T cell receptor (beta chain) was recorded in a study of blood T cell repertoires in COVID-19. As for the study in general: Specimens from acute and convalescent COVID-19 originated in the United States, Italy and Spain. The cDNA or gDNA used as material had been derived from T cells, B-cell-depleted T cells, or PBMCs.

Per the original methods: Reference gene primer amplification in the assay estimated nucleated cell counts. The protocol was immunoSEQ multiplex PCR, while the TCRdb copy is restricted to in-frame clones and leaves out a portion. V and J calls and clone size follow that table, whereas D and trimming were derived from the DNA. The table shows approximately 460,000 clones, with 89% occurring only once. In Seattle, patients joined the study during active infection and were tracked longitudinally. The CDR3 loop spans 15 amino acids. The V gene's germline CDR1 is SGHNT and CDR2 YYREEE (reference sequence). With V trimmed by 2 bases and J by 9 bases, 13 bases remained unmatched.

The chain uses TRBV5-4 and TRBJ2-7; 8 nucleotides line up with TRBD2. This clonotype originated in a man between 18 and 35 years old with COVID-19, enrolled during active disease. The sequenced sample was peripheral blood. CDR3 nucleotide sequence: TGTGCCAGCAGCTTCGGGCGGGGGGAGTACGGCGGGCAGTACTTC. Translating gives CASSFGRGEYGGQYF.